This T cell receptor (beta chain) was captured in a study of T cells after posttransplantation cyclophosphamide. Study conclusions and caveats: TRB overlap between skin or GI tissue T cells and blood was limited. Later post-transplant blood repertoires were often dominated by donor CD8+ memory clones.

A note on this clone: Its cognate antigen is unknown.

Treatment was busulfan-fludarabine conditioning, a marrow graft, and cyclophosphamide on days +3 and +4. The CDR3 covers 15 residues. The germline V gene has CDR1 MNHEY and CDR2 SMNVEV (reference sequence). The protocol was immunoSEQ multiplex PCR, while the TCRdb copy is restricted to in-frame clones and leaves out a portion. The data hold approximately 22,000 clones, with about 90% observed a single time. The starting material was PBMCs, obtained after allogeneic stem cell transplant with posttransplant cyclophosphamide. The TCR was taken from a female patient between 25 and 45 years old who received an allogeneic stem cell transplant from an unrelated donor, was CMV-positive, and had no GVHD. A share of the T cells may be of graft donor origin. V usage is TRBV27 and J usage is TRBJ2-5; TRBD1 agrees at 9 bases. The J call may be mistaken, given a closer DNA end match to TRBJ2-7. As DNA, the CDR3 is TGTGCCAGCAGTTTAGGGACAGGGTATGGCTACGAGCAGTACTTC. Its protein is CASSLGTGYGYEQYF.